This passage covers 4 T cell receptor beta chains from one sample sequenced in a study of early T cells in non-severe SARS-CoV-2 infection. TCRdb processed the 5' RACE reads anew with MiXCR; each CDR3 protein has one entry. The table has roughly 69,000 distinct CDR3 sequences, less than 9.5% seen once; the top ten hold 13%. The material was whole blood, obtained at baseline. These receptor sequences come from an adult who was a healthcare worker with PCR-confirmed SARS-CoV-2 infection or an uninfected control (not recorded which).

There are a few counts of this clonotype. The CDR3 loop is CASTHVRNTEAFF. The CDR3 nucleotides read TGTGCCAGCACCCACGTCCGGAACACTGAAGCTTTCTTT. This chain links TRBV6-2 or TRBV6-3 with TRBJ1-1; D gene uncertain. The V gene's germline CDR1 is MNHEY and CDR2 SVGEGT. V dropped 7 bases and J dropped 1 base, with 10 bases sitting between them. This CDR3 has 13 amino acids.

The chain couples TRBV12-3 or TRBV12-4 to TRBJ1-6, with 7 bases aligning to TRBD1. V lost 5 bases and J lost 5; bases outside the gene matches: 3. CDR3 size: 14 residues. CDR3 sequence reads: CASSRTGDNSPLHF. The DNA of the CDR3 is TGTGCCAGCAGTCGGACAGGCGATAATTCACCCCTCCACTTT.

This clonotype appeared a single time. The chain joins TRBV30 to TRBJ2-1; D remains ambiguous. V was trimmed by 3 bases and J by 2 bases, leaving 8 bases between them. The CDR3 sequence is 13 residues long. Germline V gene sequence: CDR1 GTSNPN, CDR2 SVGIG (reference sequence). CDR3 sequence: CAWRGLAYNEQFF. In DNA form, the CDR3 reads TGTGCCTGGAGAGGTCTAGCCTACAATGAGCAGTTCTTC.

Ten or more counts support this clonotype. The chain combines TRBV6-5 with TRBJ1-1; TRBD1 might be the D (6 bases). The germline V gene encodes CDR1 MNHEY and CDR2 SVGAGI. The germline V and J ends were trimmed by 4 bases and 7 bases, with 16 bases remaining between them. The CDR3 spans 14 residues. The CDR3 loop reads CASSFRTEGSEAFF. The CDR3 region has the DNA TGTGCCAGCAGTTTCCGGACAGAGGGCAGTGAAGCTTTCTTT.